This record covers a single T cell receptor (beta chain). The antigen is not known. These data are taken from a study of CXCR3-negative and CXCR3-positive naive CD8 T cells. Study-level background: Across all libraries, TRB reads numbered about 135 million, with about 1.5 +/- 0.3 million in each library. Study-level results: Naive CXCR3-positive cells had TRB CDR3s more hydrophobic than those of CXCR3-negative naive cells. High diversity, comparable across both naive subsets, contrasted with much lower diversity in memory CD8+ cells.

Germline CDR1 reads LGHDT; CDR2 reads YNNKEL (reference sequence). The CDR3 totals 15 residues. TRB cDNA was prepared as libraries by UMI-labeled 5' RACE. TCRdb reanalyzed the 5' RACE reads and collapses them to one entry per CDR3 protein, without DNA. In total, the table holds some 8,000 distinct CDR3 sequences. The sequencing input was naive CXCR3- CD8+ T cells from blood. The subset: CD45RO-CCR7+CD27+CD95- naive CD8+ T cells lacking CXCR3 (TNR3-). This rearrangement joins TRBV3-1 to TRBJ2-7; without DNA, the TCRdb call of TRBD1 cannot be checked. The TCR originated in a human donor in good health. Some clones in this sample may be carry-over from other donors' samples. The CDR3 loop reads CASSQGGTGFHEQYF.